This entry lists 7 T cell receptor beta chains sequenced from one sample in a study of molecular identifiers for immune sequencing clone quantification (dated by TCRdb to 2016 to 2018). The method was PCR. The sequencer was a NextSeq 500. The public reads were quality trimmed at Q25 with fastp and then assembled into clones with MiXCR by TCRdb, keeping productive beta chains. Here each entry gathers all rows of one CDR3 protein and keeps the most common genes and DNA. Recorded for this sample are roughly 93,000 distinct CDR3 sequences; roughly 23% of them occurred a single time. In total, the top ten clones hold approximately 0.8% of the sample. Sequencing input: naive CD8+ T cells from blood, with Jurkat cell RNA spiked in. The cell subset or site label corresponds to: FACS-sorted CD8+CD4-CCR7+CD45RA+ naive T cells. The receptors shown here come from a human donor in good health. Some libraries in this study had Jurkat cell RNA spiked in.

Remarks on this clonotype: This may come from a read error, since a much larger clone is one base off. This CDR3 reads CASSYFSATIPSNQPQHF. CDR3 bases: TGTGCCAGCAGTTACTTTTCGGCAACCATCCCTAGCAATCAGCCCCAGCATTTT. The rearrangement uses TRBV6-2 or TRBV6-3 and TRBJ1-5; D call uncertain. Germline assignment: CDR1 MNHEY and CDR2 SVGEGT. V was cut by 1 base and J by 0 bases, with 16 bases left in between. The CDR3 is made up of 18 amino acids.

A word on this clonotype: It is likely a read error, because the conserved phenylalanine at the end of the CDR3 is missing. V is TRBV15 and J is TRBJ1-3; 7 nucleotides line up with TRBD1. V was pared by 0 bases and J by 2 bases, with 1 base of the junction left unmatched. Germline V lookup: CDR1 LNHNV, CDR2 YYDKDF (reference sequence). The length of the CDR3 is 15 residues. The CDR3 DNA reads TGTGCCACCAGCAGAGACAGGGGGACTGGAAACACCATATATTTG. This codes for CATSRDRGTGNTIYL.

This clonotype was detected only a few times. CDR3 sequence: CASSFLQGSLTDTQYF. Here the CDR3 DNA reads TGTGCCAGCAGCTTTCTGCAGGGAAGTCTAACAGATACGCAGTATTTT. V and J are TRBV11-2 and TRBJ2-3; D is possibly TRBD1 (5 bases). With 3 bases removed from V and 3 bases from J, the gap between germline ends came to 16 bases. The CDR3 runs 16 residues. Germline loops: CDR1 SGHAT, CDR2 FQNNGV.

This clonotype has only a few counts. The chain carries TRBV7-6 and TRBJ2-1, with 10 bases aligning to TRBD2. The CDR3 spans 17 residues. CDR1 is SGHVS, CDR2 FNYEAQ, per germline. The junction had 15 bases not matched to a gene; V was cut back by 4 bases and J by 9 bases. As DNA, the CDR3 is TGTGCCAGCAGCTCACCAGGACTAGCGGCCCGGGGAGGTGAGCAGTTCTTC. The encoded protein is CASSSPGLAARGGEQFF.

This clonotype was observed a handful of times. The V gene is TRBV19, the J gene TRBJ2-7; a possible D gene is TRBD1 (6 bases). CDR3 length: 13 amino acids. The germline CDR1 and CDR2 sequences are LNHDA and SQIVND (reference sequence). V was cut by 4 bases and J by 3 bases, with 10 bases left in between. The CDR3, as DNA: TGTGCCAGTAGTAACGGACAGTTCTACGAGCAGTACTTC. It codes for CASSNGQFYEQYF.

Ten or more counts support this clonotype. The CDR3, as DNA: TGTGCCAGCAGTGCCTGGACAGATAAAGAGACCCAGTACTTC. This codes for CASSAWTDKETQYF. The V and J genes are TRBV12-3 or TRBV12-4 and TRBJ2-5; D may be TRBD1 (6 bases). The CDR3 spans 14 residues. Trimming pared 5 bases from V and 3 bases from J, leaving 13 bases between.

This chain connects TRBV5-1 to TRBJ1-5; no reliable D call. Germline CDR1 SGHRS, CDR2 YFSETQ. CDR3 length: 15 residues. Trimming shortened V by 4 bases and J by 3 bases, and 14 bases separated the two germline ends. CDR3 amino acids: CASSPGAAYNQPQHF. The CDR3 DNA sequence: TGCGCCAGCAGCCCCGGAGCGGCCTACAATCAGCCCCAGCATTTT.